Included here is one T cell receptor (beta chain) sequence, with context. From germline, CDR1 is SEHNR and CDR2 FQNEAQ (reference sequence). Deletions cut 8 bases from V and 5 bases from J, with 12 bases between. The CDR3 runs to 12 residues. Only in-frame clones appear in the TCRdb table, and some are missing; sequencing was by immunoSEQ multiplex PCR. The data hold almost 90,000 clones, with roughly four fifths observed a single time. This record comes from a study of glioma-infiltrating T cells after dendritic cell vaccination. Time point noted: after dendritic cell vaccination, including at tumor progression/relapse.

The clonotype comes from a human donor with glioblastoma. The source material was blood, sampled after dendritic cell vaccination. The rearrangement joins TRBV7-9 to TRBJ1-2; D is unclear. For the CDR3, the DNA is TGTGCCAGCGACCCATCTAGTTATGGCTACACCTTC. As protein: CASDPSSYGYTF.